These 20 T cell receptor beta chains were sequenced from one sample in a study of post-analysis software for immune sequencing data. Tagging with unique molecular identifiers was a feature of the TCR beta cDNA libraries. TCRdb used MiXCR to reprocess the PCR reads, holding one entry per CDR3 protein. The table shows approximately 400,000 distinct CDR3 sequences, with less than 40% occurring only once. Whole-study results and caveats: The study found TRBV5-6, TRBV5-1 and TRBV20-1 among five TRBV segments more frequent in patients than controls.

These receptors' targets are unknown. Input material: blood. The receptor source for this set is a girl aged 5-17 years with multiple sclerosis.

This clonotype was picked up a small number of times. This chain uses TRBV7-2 with TRBJ2-5; D gene unclear. V was clipped by 2 bases and J by 5 bases, with 12 bases between them. The CDR3 extends over 14 amino acids. CDR1 SGHTA and CDR2 FQGNSA come from the germline V gene. CDR3 residues: CASSLTLVGETQYF. The CDR3 DNA reads as TGTGCCAGCAGCTTAACGTTAGTCGGGGAGACCCAGTACTTC.

The chain has TRBV29-1 and TRBJ2-1, with 12 bases lining up with TRBD2. CDR3 length: 13 amino acids. The trim removed 7 bases at V and 6 bases at J, leaving 4 bases unmatched. CDR1 and CDR2 (germline): SQVTM, ANQGSEA. CDR3 in amino acids: CSGRLAGANEQFF. The CDR3, as DNA: TGCAGCGGCCGACTAGCGGGGGCCAATGAGCAGTTCTTC.

J is TRBJ2-7 and V is TRBV6-1; D gene ambiguous. V gave up 7 bases and J gave up 2 bases, with 9 bases separating them. CDR1 MNHNS and CDR2 SASEGT come from the germline V gene. The CDR3 has 12 amino acids. The CDR3 DNA reads TGTGCCAGCATCAGGCCTCCCTACGAGCAGTACTTC. Amino acid sequence: CASIRPPYEQYF.

The chain is built from TRBV9 and TRBJ2-1, with 11 bases that match TRBD1. V shed 4 bases, J shed 7 bases, and the junction held 10 bases outside the gene matches. Germline lookup yields CDR1 SGDLS and CDR2 YYNGEE. The CDR3 has 16 amino acids. CDR3 nucleotide sequence: TGTGCCAGCAGCACCCAGGGGGGGACAGGGGGGAATGAGCAGTTCTTC. This encodes CASSTQGGTGGNEQFF.

The chain combines TRBV7-2 with TRBJ2-1, with 12 positions matching TRBD2. Germline values: CDR1 SGHTA, CDR2 FQGNSA. Trimming at V came to 1 base and at J to 15 bases, leaving 10 bases not matched to a gene. CDR3 length equals 15 residues. CDR3 DNA sequence: TGTGCCAGCAGCTTAGTAGGTCTAGCGGGGGGGCGTGTGTTCTTC. Protein sequence: CASSLVGLAGGRVFF. The variable domain in full, with the rest retrieved from reference TRBV7-2 and TRBJ2-1, is GAGVSQSPSNKVTEKGKDVELRCDPISGHTALYWYRQSLGQGLEFLIYFQGNSAPDKSGLPSDRFSAERTGGSVSTLTIQRTQQEDSAVYLCASSLVGLAGGRVFFGPGTRLTVL.

This clonotype was observed at least ten times. The genes are TRBV12-3 or TRBV12-4 and TRBJ2-1; 11 positions match TRBD2. The CDR3 is 15 amino acids. V dropped 7 bases and J dropped 4; count of bases not matched to a gene: 6. This chain's CDR3 is CASTEGLAEYNEQFF. The CDR3 nucleotides are TGTGCCAGCACCGAGGGACTAGCGGAATACAATGAGCAGTTCTTC.

The J gene is TRBJ1-1, the V gene TRBV27; 7 bases are a match to TRBD1. The trim removed 7 bases at V and 11 bases at J, leaving 13 bases unmatched. The CDR3 contains 13 residues. Germline CDR1 is MNHEY and CDR2 is SMNVEV (reference sequence). In nucleotides, the CDR3 is TGTGCCAGCATGGACGGACAGGCACTTGCGGCTTTCTTT. It translates to CASMDGQALAAFF.

CDR3 residues: CASSWHGANYGYTF. CDR3 bases: TGTGCCAGCAGCTGGCACGGAGCTAACTATGGCTACACCTTC. The chain carries TRBV5-8 and TRBJ1-2; no reliable D call. Trimming took 3 bases from V and 0 from J, leaving 9 bases between them. The length of the CDR3 is 14 residues. Germline CDR1 reads SGHTS; CDR2 reads YDEGEE.

CDR3 amino acids: CASSYKDRAGTGELFF. The CDR3 region has the DNA TGTGCCAGCAGTTATAAGGACAGGGCTGGCACCGGGGAGCTGTTTTTT. The chain links TRBV6-5 to TRBJ2-2; 8 bases are shared with TRBD1. This CDR3 has 16 amino acids. With 3 bases clipped from V and 4 bases from J, the junction kept 7 bases outside the gene matches. The V gene's germline CDR1 is MNHEY and CDR2 SVGAGI.

The chain carries TRBV7-2 and TRBJ1-4; no firm D call. The CDR3 is 15 residues long. With 5 bases removed from V and 2 bases from J, the gap between germline ends came to 12 bases. CDR1 SGHTA and CDR2 FQGNSA come from the germline V gene. The CDR3: CASSTSPGTNEKLFF. CDR3 DNA sequence: TGTGCCAGCAGCACCTCCCCGGGGACTAATGAAAAACTGTTTTTT.

CDR3 DNA sequence: TGTGCCAGCTCCCGTCCCGGGACAGGGGAAAAAAACATTCAGTACTTC. Translation: CASSRPGTGEKNIQYF. The rearrangement joins TRBV18 to TRBJ2-4, with 10 bases lining up with TRBD1. This CDR3 comprises 16 residues. The junction had 9 bases not matched to a gene; V was cut back by 6 bases and J by 4 bases. CDR1 and CDR2 from the germline V gene are KGHSH and LQKENI.

This clonotype was found many times. The CDR3 region is CASSLAGSGGPYF. CDR3 in DNA: TGTGCCAGCAGCTTAGCAGGTAGCGGGGGACCTTACTTC. The chain recombines TRBV7-9 with TRBJ2-4, with 9 bases identical to TRBD2. With V trimmed by 0 bases and J by 16 bases, 7 bases remained unmatched. CDR1 and CDR2 (germline): SEHNR, FQNEAQ (reference sequence). This CDR3 has 13 residues.

The rearrangement links TRBV12-3 or TRBV12-4 to TRBJ1-4, with TRBD1 matching 7 bases. The CDR3 spans 14 residues. The V gene end was trimmed by 3 bases and the J gene end by 7 bases; junction bases not matched to a gene: 5. CDR3: CASSLAGGSEKLFF. In DNA form, the CDR3 reads TGTGCCAGCAGTTTGGCAGGGGGTAGTGAAAAACTGTTTTTT.

The J gene is TRBJ2-7, the V gene TRBV10-3, with no clear D. Germline V gives CDR1 ENHRY, CDR2 SYGVKD. Trimming removed 7 bases at V and 2 bases at J, with 12 bases between. The CDR3 has 13 amino acids. CDR3 DNA: TGTGCCATCAAGCCAGCAGAGACCTACGAGCAGTACTTC. Encoded protein: CAIKPAETYEQYF.

The chain links TRBV5-6 to TRBJ2-4, with a possible D match to TRBD1 (5 bases). The J call may be faulty, since TRBJ2-5 better matches the DNA end. The germline gives CDR1 SGHDT, CDR2 YYEEEE. CDR3 length: 15 residues. The CDR3 region is CASSSDSKFQETQYF. The CDR3 DNA reads TGTGCCAGCAGCTCAGACAGTAAGTTCCAAGAGACCCAGTACTTC.

About this clonotype: A much larger clone differs from this one at a single base, so this may be a read error. This chain links TRBV7-2 with TRBJ2-5, with TRBD2 identical over 9 bases. The J call is doubtful: the DNA matches TRBJ2-7 better. The CDR3 totals 14 residues. Germline assignment: CDR1 SGHTA and CDR2 FQGNSA. The CDR3 is CTSSFQTSGYEQYF. The CDR3, as DNA: TGTACCAGCAGCTTCCAGACTAGCGGTTACGAGCAGTACTTC.

The sample holds a few counts of this clonotype. The genes are TRBV4-1 and TRBJ2-7; a weak D match, TRBD2 (6 bases). CDR3 length equals 14 residues. Germline V lookup: CDR1 MGHRA, CDR2 YSYEKL. V was shortened by 1 base and J by 5 bases, with 12 bases between the two germline ends. CDR3 nucleotides: TGCGCCAGCAGCCAAGCGGGGGTTGAAGACGAGCAGTACTTC. Protein product: CASSQAGVEDEQYF.

This clonotype came up a few times. The chain combines TRBV4-1 with TRBJ1-1; D unresolved. The CDR3 has 14 amino acids. The V gene's germline CDR1 is MGHRA and CDR2 YSYEKL. V lost 4 bases, J lost 1 base, and 10 bases lay in between. CDR3: CASSPNVANTEAFF. For the CDR3, the DNA is TGCGCCAGCAGCCCGAATGTGGCGAACACTGAAGCTTTCTTT.

This clonotype turned up a few times. This chain connects TRBV9 to TRBJ1-1; a possible D gene is TRBD1 (6 bases). CDR1 is SGDLS and CDR2 is YYNGEE in the germline V gene. The germline V and J ends were trimmed by 4 bases and 8 bases, with 15 bases remaining between them. This CDR3 has 13 residues. CDR3 sequence: CASSPTFQGEAFF. The CDR3 DNA is TGTGCCAGCAGCCCTACCTTTCAGGGGGAAGCTTTCTTT.

J is TRBJ2-4 and V is TRBV28, with D unresolved. Looked up from germline, CDR1 is MDHEN and CDR2 is SYDVKM. V lost 2 bases to trimming and J lost 7 bases, with 3 bases between them. This CDR3 region has 11 residues. CDR3 sequence (DNA): TGTGCCAGCAGTTTAACGAACATTCAGTACTTC. The encoded protein is CASSLTNIQYF.